This entry is about one T cell receptor beta chain. The data were produced by immunoSEQ multiplex PCR, yet TCRdb's version contains in-frame clones alone and is incomplete. The data contain about 29,000 clones, about 90% of them seen just once; the ten biggest clones take up about 3.6%. The source of the sample is a study of control samples from healthy donors and cancer patients. This CDR3 comprises 16 residues. Trimming stripped 5 bases from V and 8 bases from J, with 24 bases between. Germline assignment: CDR1 PRHDT and CDR2 FYEKMQ (reference sequence). This rearrangement joins TRBV13 to TRBJ1-1, with D hard to call. The sequencing input was formalin-fixed, paraffin-embedded tissue. This sequence was found in a female donor with melanoma. CDR3 protein: CASSADLISRTAEAFF. As DNA, the CDR3 is TGTGCCAGCAGCGCGGACCTGATCTCGAGGACGGCCGAAGCTTTCTTT.